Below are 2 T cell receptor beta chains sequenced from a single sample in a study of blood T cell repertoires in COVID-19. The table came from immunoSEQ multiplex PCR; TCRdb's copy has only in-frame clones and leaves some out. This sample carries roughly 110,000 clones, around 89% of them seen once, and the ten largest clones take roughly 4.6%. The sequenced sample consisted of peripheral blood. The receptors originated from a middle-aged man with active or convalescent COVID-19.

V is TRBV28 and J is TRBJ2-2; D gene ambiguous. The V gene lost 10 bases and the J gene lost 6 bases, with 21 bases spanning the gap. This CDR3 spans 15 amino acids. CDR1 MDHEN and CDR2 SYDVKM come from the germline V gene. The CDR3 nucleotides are TGTGCCACCGCTATAGTGGAGTTGTCCGCCGGGGAGCTGTTTTTT. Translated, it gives CATAIVELSAGELFF.

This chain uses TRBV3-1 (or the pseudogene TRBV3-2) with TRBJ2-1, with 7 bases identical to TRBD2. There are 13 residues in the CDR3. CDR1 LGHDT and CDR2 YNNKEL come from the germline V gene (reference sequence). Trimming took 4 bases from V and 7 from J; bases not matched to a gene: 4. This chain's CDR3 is CASSRAGENEQFF. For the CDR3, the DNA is TGTGCCAGCAGCCGGGCGGGAGAGAATGAGCAGTTCTTC.